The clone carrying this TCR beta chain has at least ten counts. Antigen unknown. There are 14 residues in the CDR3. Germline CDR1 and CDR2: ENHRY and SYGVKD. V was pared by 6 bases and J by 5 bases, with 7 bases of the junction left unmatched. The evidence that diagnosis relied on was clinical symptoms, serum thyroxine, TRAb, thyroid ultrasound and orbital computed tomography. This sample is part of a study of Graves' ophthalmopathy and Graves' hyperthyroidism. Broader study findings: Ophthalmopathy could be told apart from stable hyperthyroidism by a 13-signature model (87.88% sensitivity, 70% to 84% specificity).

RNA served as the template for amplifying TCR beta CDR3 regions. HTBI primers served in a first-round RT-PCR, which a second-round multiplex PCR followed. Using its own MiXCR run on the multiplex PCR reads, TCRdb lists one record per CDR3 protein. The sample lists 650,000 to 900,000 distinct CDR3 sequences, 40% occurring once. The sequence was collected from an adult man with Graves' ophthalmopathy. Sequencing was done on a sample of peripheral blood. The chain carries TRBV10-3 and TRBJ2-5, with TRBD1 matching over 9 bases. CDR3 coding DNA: TGTGCCATCAGGGACGGGACAGGGTACGAGACCCAGTACTTC. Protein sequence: CAIRDGTGYETQYF.